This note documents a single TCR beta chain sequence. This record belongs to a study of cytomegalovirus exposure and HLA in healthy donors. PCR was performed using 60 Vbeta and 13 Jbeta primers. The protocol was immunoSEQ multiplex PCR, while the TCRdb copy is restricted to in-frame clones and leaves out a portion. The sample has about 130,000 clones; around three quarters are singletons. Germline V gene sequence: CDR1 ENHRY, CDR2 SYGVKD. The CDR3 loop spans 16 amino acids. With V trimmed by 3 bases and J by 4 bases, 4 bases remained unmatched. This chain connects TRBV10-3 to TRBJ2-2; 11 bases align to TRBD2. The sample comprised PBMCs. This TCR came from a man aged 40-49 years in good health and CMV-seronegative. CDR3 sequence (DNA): TGTGCCATCAGTGATAGGACTAGCGGGTTCACCGGGGAGCTGTTTTTT. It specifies CAISDRTSGFTGELFF.